The TCR beta chain described here comes from a study of T cell responses to AZD1222 COVID-19 vaccine (dated by TCRdb to 2020 to 2023). A note on the overall study: TCR sequencing was performed for approximately 240 trial participants, of whom roughly 200 were given two doses of AZD1222 and around 25 were given two doses of MenACWY control vaccine. Trial participants were enrolled by age into subgroups of 18-55, 56-69 and 70-plus years, and around 150, 28 and 57 TCR-sequenced participants, respectively, were included in these subgroups.

Study-wide conclusions, independent of this receptor: No day 14 peak-response samples were available, so repertoires were characterized only after the peak T cell response. Participants were mostly white British and included more females than males, and it was suggested by the authors that clonal diversity may have been underestimated. In the small 56-69-year group, the increase in depth fell short of significance, most likely because of low power. Nearly half of unique spike-specific TCRs reportedly recognized epitopes outside regions mutated in the B.1.351 and B.1.1.7 variants. CD4 TCRs associated with the vaccine covered the entire spike protein, and the dominant responses were in regions 160-218 and 743-854. Conclusions about previously exposed vaccinees are limited, since just six AZD1222 recipients were seropositive for SARS-CoV-2 at baseline. After two AZD1222 doses, both the breadth and the depth of spike-specific TCRs were significantly higher than at day 0 and than in MenACWY recipients.

This sample's time point label indicates: about 28 days (+/-7) after the second vaccine dose. AZD1222 recipients given second doses at about 4 weeks or at about 12 weeks were pooled, since spike-specific TCR depth and breadth were not found to differ between the two schedules. Vaccinee samples were obtained from the UK trials COV001 and COV002, which included a single-blind randomized controlled phase 2/3 trial of AZD1222 (ChAdOx1 nCoV-19) in healthy adults. For TCRbeta chain sequencing, PBMC samples from trial participants were taken at day 0 and at day 28 after the second dose. The CDR3 regions of human TCRbeta chains were subjected to immunosequencing. The authors' pipeline ran thus. Repertoire TCRs were matched against a reference library of SARS-CoV-2-specific TCRs generated with the MIRA antigen-specificity platform. Breadth was defined as the fraction of unique TCRs that were SARS-CoV-2-associated, and depth was defined as the fraction of total T cells that were SARS-CoV-2-associated. Each spike-specific TCR was assigned to its reactive spike region and to a CD4 or CD8 class using the MIRA data. Log10-transformed breadth and depth values were compared by one-way ANOVA with Sidak's multiple comparisons tests. In its TCRdb copy, this immuneACCESS table keeps in-frame sequences only and misses some clones. Where compared with another copy, unresolved V genes explain less than half of these, and the others have no known cause. The V and J calls and clone size come from that table; D and trimming were worked out from the DNA. The sample yields about 81,000 clones; under 95% were counted once. Under 14% of the sample lies in the top ten.

Concerning this clone itself: Its antigen remains undetermined. Per-base quality was not reported, and no clone a single base away is much larger than it.

The clonotype originates from an adult who received the AZD1222 COVID-19 vaccine. Sequencing used peripheral blood, obtained 28 days after the second AZD1222 dose.

The CDR3 region reads CASSFEFESYQPQHF. The DNA is TGTGCCAGCAGTTTTGAGTTCGAATCCTATCAGCCCCAGCATTTT. The sequence links TRBV28 to TRBJ1-5; there is no confident call for the D gene. Inclusive of the bounding cysteine and phenylalanine, the CDR3 is 15 residues long. Kept here is only the CDR3 DNA, which spans 45 bases and is read in frame from base 1. V loses 3 bases of germline sequence and J loses 5 bases, and the interval between the two ends is 14 bases. CDR1 and CDR2 were assigned from the germline V gene as MDHEN and SYDVKM.